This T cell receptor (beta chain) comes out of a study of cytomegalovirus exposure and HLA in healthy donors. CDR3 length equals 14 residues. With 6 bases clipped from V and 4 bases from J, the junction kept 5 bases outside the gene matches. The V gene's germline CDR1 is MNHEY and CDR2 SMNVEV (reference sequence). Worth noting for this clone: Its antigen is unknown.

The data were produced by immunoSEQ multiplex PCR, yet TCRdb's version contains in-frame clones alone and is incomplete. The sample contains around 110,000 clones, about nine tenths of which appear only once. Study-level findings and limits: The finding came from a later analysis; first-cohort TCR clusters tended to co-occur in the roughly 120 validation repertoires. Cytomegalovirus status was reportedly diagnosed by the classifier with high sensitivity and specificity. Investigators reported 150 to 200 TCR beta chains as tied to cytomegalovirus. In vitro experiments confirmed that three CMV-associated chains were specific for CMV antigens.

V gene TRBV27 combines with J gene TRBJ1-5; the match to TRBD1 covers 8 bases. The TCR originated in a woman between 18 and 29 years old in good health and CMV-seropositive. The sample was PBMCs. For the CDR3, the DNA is TGTGCCAGCAGCCACAGGGGGGGAAATCAGCCCCAGCATTTT. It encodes CASSHRGGNQPQHF.